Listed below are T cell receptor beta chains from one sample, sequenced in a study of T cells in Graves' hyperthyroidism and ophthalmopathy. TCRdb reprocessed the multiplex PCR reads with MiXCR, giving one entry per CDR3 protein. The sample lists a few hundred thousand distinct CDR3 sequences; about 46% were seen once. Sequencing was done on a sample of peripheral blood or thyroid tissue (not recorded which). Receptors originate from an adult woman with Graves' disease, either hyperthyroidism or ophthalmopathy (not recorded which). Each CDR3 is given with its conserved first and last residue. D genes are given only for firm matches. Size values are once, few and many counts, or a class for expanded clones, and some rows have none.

cdr3_nt: TGTGCCAGCAGCCAAGTCTGGCCTCCACCGAACTACGAGCAGTACTTC; cdr3_aa: CASSQVWPPPNYEQYF; clone_size: -; v_call: TRBV14; d_call: -; j_call: TRBJ2-7
cdr3_nt: TGTGCCAGCAGAGATCTGTCCGGCGGGAATGAAAAACTGTTTTTT; cdr3_aa: CASRDLSGGNEKLFF; clone_size: -; v_call: TRBV24-1; d_call: -; j_call: TRBJ1-4
cdr3_nt: TGTGCCAGCAGCCTCGGGGGGACTAGCGGGAAAAAGACCCAGTACTTC; cdr3_aa: CASSLGGTSGKKTQYF; clone_size: many; v_call: TRBV7-9; d_call: TRBD2; j_call: TRBJ2-5
cdr3_nt: TGTGCCAGCAGTTTACTGGGGGAGACCCAGTACTTC; cdr3_aa: CASSLLGETQYF; clone_size: many; v_call: TRBV11-2; d_call: -; j_call: TRBJ2-5
cdr3_nt: TGCAGTGCTAGAGAGGACAGGGCGAGCTATGGCTACACCTTC; cdr3_aa: CSAREDRASYGYTF; clone_size: once; v_call: TRBV20-1; d_call: TRBD1; j_call: TRBJ1-2
cdr3_nt: TGTGCCAGCAGCCGTGATGGGGGCAAACAGCCCCAGCATTTT; cdr3_aa: CASSRDGGKQPQHF; clone_size: many; v_call: TRBV7-9; d_call: -; j_call: TRBJ1-5
cdr3_nt: TGCGCCAGCAGCTTCGGGACGGATGTCAACTATGGCTACACCTTC; cdr3_aa: CASSFGTDVNYGYTF; clone_size: -; v_call: TRBV5-1; d_call: -; j_call: TRBJ1-2
cdr3_nt: TGTGCCAGCAGCTTAGTGGTAGGACCTATCGAGCAGTACTTC; cdr3_aa: CASSLVVGPIEQYF; clone_size: -; v_call: TRBV11-2; d_call: -; j_call: TRBJ2-7
cdr3_nt: TGTGCCAGCACTGGACACGACGCCTACGAGCAGTACTTC; cdr3_aa: CASTGHDAYEQYF; clone_size: many; v_call: TRBV12-3/TRBV12-4; d_call: -; j_call: TRBJ2-7
cdr3_nt: TGTGCCAGCACCCTATTTGGCAGCAATCAGCCCCAGCATTTT; cdr3_aa: CASTLFGSNQPQHF; clone_size: many; v_call: TRBV7-2; d_call: -; j_call: TRBJ1-5
cdr3_nt: TGTGCCAGCAGCTTACAGGGACAGAATCAAGAGACCCAGTACTTC; cdr3_aa: CASSLQGQNQETQYF; clone_size: few; v_call: TRBV11-2; d_call: TRBD1; j_call: TRBJ2-5
cdr3_nt: TGCAGCGTTCCCCGAAGGAACACTGAAGCTTCCTTT; cdr3_aa: CSVPRRNTEASF; clone_size: -; v_call: TRBV29-1; d_call: -; j_call: TRBJ1-1
cdr3_nt: TGCAGCGTGGGGACTAGCGGACCCTACGAGCAGTACTTC; cdr3_aa: CSVGTSGPYEQYF; clone_size: many; v_call: TRBV29-1; d_call: TRBD2; j_call: TRBJ2-7
cdr3_nt: TGTGCCACCAGCACACCGGGACAGGCCGGAACGCTGTTTTTT; cdr3_aa: CATSTPGQAGTLFF; clone_size: many; v_call: TRBV15; d_call: TRBD1; j_call: TRBJ1-4
cdr3_nt: TGTGCCAGCAGTATTTTTAGGGGGGCGAACACTGAAGCTTTCTTT; cdr3_aa: CASSIFRGANTEAFF; clone_size: few; v_call: TRBV27; d_call: -; j_call: TRBJ1-1
cdr3_nt: TGTGCCAGCAGCTTAGTAATAGCGGGAAGGTCCTACGAGCAGTACTTC; cdr3_aa: CASSLVIAGRSYEQYF; clone_size: few; v_call: TRBV7-9; d_call: TRBD2; j_call: TRBJ2-7
cdr3_nt: TGTGCCAGTAGTATCACAGCCGGACCTAATTCACCCCTCCACTTT; cdr3_aa: CASSITAGPNSPLHF; clone_size: -; v_call: TRBV19; d_call: -; j_call: TRBJ1-6
cdr3_nt: TGCAGCGTTGGGGAGGGGATGAGCACTGAAGCTTTCTTT; cdr3_aa: CSVGEGMSTEAFF; clone_size: few; v_call: TRBV29-1; d_call: -; j_call: TRBJ1-1
cdr3_nt: TGTGCCAGCAGCCTCGAGGCCGTCGGTGAAGCTTTCTTT; cdr3_aa: CASSLEAVGEAFF; clone_size: many; v_call: TRBV11-2; d_call: -; j_call: TRBJ1-1